This TCR beta chain was sequenced during a study of PD-L1 blockade in urothelial cancer. Study-level background: Patients' prior chemotherapy regimens numbered 0 to 3.

Every PCR was spiked with synthetic TCR analog templates. Clones were sequenced by immunoSEQ multiplex PCR, and TCRdb holds only the in-frame ones, with some missing. The profile shows around 69,000 clones, 75% to 95% of them singletons. Time point specified: peripheral blood 6 weeks after treatment start. Sample contribution per patient ranged from 1 to 8, covering pretreatment and on-treatment. This CDR3 spans 13 amino acids. In germline, CDR1 is SGHRS, CDR2 YFSETQ. V was cut by 0 bases and J by 8 bases, with 11 bases left in between. This chain connects TRBV5-1 to TRBJ1-2; weak D call: TRBD1 (6 bases). This TCR was sampled from a woman older than 75 with urothelial cancer. The sequenced sample was PBMCs, obtained around atezolizumab (anti-PD-L1) treatment. This CDR3 is CASSLAHRDGYTF. The CDR3, as DNA: TGCGCCAGCAGCTTGGCCCACAGGGACGGCTACACCTTC.